The present T cell receptor (beta chain) was sequenced within a study of shared T cell receptors in the human thymus. Sequencing used immunoSEQ multiplex PCR; TCRdb keeps in-frame clones, though not all of them. The table lists hundreds of thousands of clones, 75% to 90% of them singletons, with 0.0095% to 0.013% in the top ten. This CDR3 comprises 19 residues. Germline V gene lookup returns CDR1 MNHEY and CDR2 SMNVEV (reference sequence). With 3 bases removed from V and 1 base from J, the gap between germline ends came to 24 bases. These data also featured in a second study, about human thymus T cells. From that report: Samples came from healthy Finnish infants during open corrective cardiac surgery. Thymus was obtained from resections taken during corrective heart surgery. Thymic and blood repertoires appeared to carry a bias in their V and J gene usage. Unrelated individuals were reported by related research to share highly overlapping thymic repertoires.

V is TRBV27 and J is TRBJ1-2, with a possible D match to TRBD1 (6 bases). The TCR comes from a girl under three years old with a congenital heart defect. Material for sequencing was thymocytes. The CDR3 here is CASSFRYGGGHQDNYGYTF. As DNA, the CDR3 is TGTGCCAGCAGTTTTCGGTACGGTGGGGGACACCAGGATAACTATGGCTACACCTTC.